These T cell receptor beta chains were read from a single sample in a study of cytomegalovirus exposure and HLA in healthy donors. The protocol was immunoSEQ multiplex PCR, while the TCRdb copy is restricted to in-frame clones and leaves out a portion. This sample yields more than 95,000 clones, of which 15% to 20% are seen a single time; approximately 2.9% belongs to the top ten. The source material was PBMCs. These TCRs come from a female donor in good health and CMV-seropositive. The CDR3 runs from the conserved cysteine through the conserved F or W. Each record gives: D gene, J gene, clone size, CDR3 length, V gene, CDR3 DNA, CDR3 protein. D genes are given only for firm matches. Clone size is stated in some rows and not others, as once, few, many or a class when expanded.

D gene: TRBD2
J gene: TRBJ2-3
clone size: -
CDR3 length: 14
V gene: TRBV5-6
CDR3 DNA: TGTGCCAGCAGCTCGGGACTAGCCGCGCTCACGCAGTATTTT
CDR3 protein: CASSSGLAALTQYF

D gene: -
J gene: TRBJ2-3
clone size: -
CDR3 length: 14
V gene: TRBV28
CDR3 DNA: TGTGCCAGCTCTTGGGGGCGGGGGTTGGATACGCAGTATTTT
CDR3 protein: CASSWGRGLDTQYF

D gene: -
J gene: TRBJ1-2
clone size: -
CDR3 length: 16
V gene: TRBV7-2
CDR3 DNA: TGTGCCAGCAGCCGCCGGGGGGCAGATCTTGGCTATGGCTACACCTTC
CDR3 protein: CASSRRGADLGYGYTF

D gene: TRBD2
J gene: TRBJ2-5
clone size: -
CDR3 length: 16
V gene: TRBV9
CDR3 DNA: TGTGCCAGCAGCGATGGAGCGGGGGGGGCCCAAGAGACCCAGTACTTC
CDR3 protein: CASSDGAGGAQETQYF

D gene: -
J gene: TRBJ1-1
clone size: few
CDR3 length: 14
V gene: TRBV28
CDR3 DNA: TGTGCCAGCAGTAGCTCACAGGGGAACACTGAAGCTTTCTTT
CDR3 protein: CASSSSQGNTEAFF

D gene: TRBD1
J gene: TRBJ1-4
clone size: few
CDR3 length: 15
V gene: TRBV4-2
CDR3 DNA: TGTGCCAGCAGCCAAGATCGACAGGGGGGTGAAAAACTGTTTTTT
CDR3 protein: CASSQDRQGGEKLFF

D gene: -
J gene: TRBJ1-1
clone size: few
CDR3 length: 13
V gene: TRBV2
CDR3 DNA: TGTGCCAGCAGGACAATCCTGAACACTGAAGCTTTCTTT
CDR3 protein: CASRTILNTEAFF

D gene: -
J gene: TRBJ1-5
clone size: -
CDR3 length: 13
V gene: TRBV6-1
CDR3 DNA: TGTGCCAGCAGTGAAGTCCGGGGTCAGCCCCAGCATTTT
CDR3 protein: CASSEVRGQPQHF

D gene: TRBD1
J gene: TRBJ2-7
clone size: -
CDR3 length: 15
V gene: TRBV6-4
CDR3 DNA: TGTGCCAGCACCGACCCCGACAGGGGAACCTACGAGCAGTACTTC
CDR3 protein: CASTDPDRGTYEQYF

D gene: TRBD2
J gene: TRBJ2-1
clone size: -
CDR3 length: 15
V gene: TRBV6-1
CDR3 DNA: TGTGCCAGCAGTGCGGGACTACCTCCCGGGTATGAGCAGTTCTTC
CDR3 protein: CASSAGLPPGYEQFF

D gene: -
J gene: TRBJ2-1
clone size: few
CDR3 length: 12
V gene: TRBV5-6
CDR3 DNA: TGTGCCAGCAGCTTGGGCGGGGTGGGGCAGTTCTTC
CDR3 protein: CASSLGGVGQFF

D gene: -
J gene: TRBJ1-2
clone size: -
CDR3 length: 17
V gene: TRBV7-9
CDR3 DNA: TGTGCCAGCAGCTCCCGGACAGAAATCCCTAATCCCTATGGCTACACCTTC
CDR3 protein: CASSSRTEIPNPYGYTF

D gene: TRBD1
J gene: TRBJ2-1
clone size: few
CDR3 length: 18
V gene: TRBV6-4
CDR3 DNA: TGTGCCAGCGCTAGGGCATCCGGCAAAGGACAGGGATTCAATGAGCAGTTCTTC
CDR3 protein: CASARASGKGQGFNEQFF

D gene: TRBD2
J gene: TRBJ2-7
clone size: few
CDR3 length: 15
V gene: TRBV4-3
CDR3 DNA: TGCGCCAGCAGCAAAGGGACTAGCGGCTCCTACGAGCAGTACTTC
CDR3 protein: CASSKGTSGSYEQYF

D gene: -
J gene: TRBJ1-2
clone size: -
CDR3 length: 15
V gene: TRBV4-1
CDR3 DNA: TGCGCCAGCAGCCAAGTAGGGGGAGGGGACTATGGCTACACCTTC
CDR3 protein: CASSQVGGGDYGYTF

D gene: -
J gene: TRBJ2-7
clone size: -
CDR3 length: 16
V gene: TRBV27
CDR3 DNA: TGTGCCAGCAGAATATCGGTGGAGGGGGGGACCTACGAGCAGTACTTC
CDR3 protein: CASRISVEGGTYEQYF

D gene: TRBD1
J gene: TRBJ1-5
clone size: -
CDR3 length: 15
V gene: TRBV10-3
CDR3 DNA: TGTGCCATCAGTGGAAACAGGGGGGAGGGTCAGCCCCAGCATTTT
CDR3 protein: CAISGNRGEGQPQHF

D gene: TRBD2
J gene: TRBJ2-1
clone size: many
CDR3 length: 13
V gene: TRBV30
CDR3 DNA: TGTGCCTCCGGACTAGCGAGCTACAATGAGCAGTTCTTC
CDR3 protein: CASGLASYNEQFF

D gene: -
J gene: TRBJ1-5
clone size: few
CDR3 length: 14
V gene: TRBV2
CDR3 DNA: TGTGCCAGCAGTGAGGCAACTAGCAATCAGCCCCAGCATTTT
CDR3 protein: CASSEATSNQPQHF

D gene: TRBD1
J gene: TRBJ1-2
clone size: few
CDR3 length: 19
V gene: TRBV27
CDR3 DNA: TGTGCCAGCAGTTCCCTGATCTACTTGGACAGGGATCATGTAGATGGCTACACCTTC
CDR3 protein: CASSSLIYLDRDHVDGYTF

D gene: TRBD1
J gene: TRBJ2-3
clone size: -
CDR3 length: 15
V gene: TRBV28
CDR3 DNA: TGTGCCAGCAGTTCCCCGGGGACAGGGGTGGATACGCAGTATTTT
CDR3 protein: CASSSPGTGVDTQYF

D gene: TRBD2
J gene: TRBJ2-7
clone size: -
CDR3 length: 14
V gene: TRBV29-1
CDR3 DNA: TGCAGCGTTGCAGTCGGCGGGAGGGCCTACGAGCAGTACTTC
CDR3 protein: CSVAVGGRAYEQYF

D gene: TRBD2
J gene: TRBJ2-1
clone size: few
CDR3 length: 17
V gene: TRBV4-3
CDR3 DNA: TGCGCCAGCAGCCAAGACCCACCTAGCGGGGGCTACAATGAGCAGTTCTTC
CDR3 protein: CASSQDPPSGGYNEQFF

D gene: TRBD1
J gene: TRBJ2-1
clone size: -
CDR3 length: 14
V gene: TRBV6-1
CDR3 DNA: TGTGCCAGCACGACAGGGGCGTCCTACAATGAGCAGTTCTTC
CDR3 protein: CASTTGASYNEQFF

D gene: -
J gene: TRBJ2-7
clone size: -
CDR3 length: 14
V gene: TRBV28
CDR3 DNA: TGTGCCAGCAGATTAGCGTTGAGTCTCCACGAGCAGTACTTC
CDR3 protein: CASRLALSLHEQYF

D gene: -
J gene: TRBJ1-1
clone size: few
CDR3 length: 14
V gene: TRBV28
CDR3 DNA: TGTGCCAGCAGTTTATGGGGCAGGAACACTGAAGCTTTCTTT
CDR3 protein: CASSLWGRNTEAFF

D gene: -
J gene: TRBJ2-5
clone size: few
CDR3 length: 14
V gene: TRBV9
CDR3 DNA: TGTGCCAGCAGCGTAGAAGGGGGTGGAGAGACCCAGTACTTC
CDR3 protein: CASSVEGGGETQYF

D gene: TRBD2
J gene: TRBJ2-7
clone size: -
CDR3 length: 15
V gene: TRBV5-1
CDR3 DNA: TGCGCCAGCAGCTTGGGGGCTAGCGGGGGCTACGAGCAGTACTTC
CDR3 protein: CASSLGASGGYEQYF

D gene: -
J gene: TRBJ1-1
clone size: few
CDR3 length: 15
V gene: TRBV19
CDR3 DNA: TGTGCCAGTAGTATAGTTGGGGGACAGAACACTGAAGCTTTCTTT
CDR3 protein: CASSIVGGQNTEAFF

D gene: -
J gene: TRBJ1-4
clone size: -
CDR3 length: 14
V gene: TRBV2
CDR3 DNA: TGTGCCAGCAGTCCCCGGGTCCTTAATGAAAAACTGTTTTTT
CDR3 protein: CASSPRVLNEKLFF

D gene: -
J gene: TRBJ2-7
clone size: few
CDR3 length: 13
V gene: TRBV4-1
CDR3 DNA: TGCGCCAGCAGCCAAGTAATCCCGAGCGAGCAGTACTTC
CDR3 protein: CASSQVIPSEQYF

D gene: -
J gene: TRBJ2-7
clone size: -
CDR3 length: 12
V gene: TRBV11-2
CDR3 DNA: TGTGCCAGCAGCGTCCGACTGCGCGAGCAGTACTTC
CDR3 protein: CASSVRLREQYF

D gene: -
J gene: TRBJ2-7
clone size: -
CDR3 length: 13
V gene: TRBV2
CDR3 DNA: TGTGCCAGCAGCCCCCAGGGTAGGGTCGCTCAGTACTTC
CDR3 protein: CASSPQGRVAQYF

D gene: TRBD1
J gene: TRBJ2-1
clone size: -
CDR3 length: 15
V gene: TRBV6-6
CDR3 DNA: TGTGCCAGCAGCTACAGGTACAGGGGTCTTGATGAGCAGTTCTTC
CDR3 protein: CASSYRYRGLDEQFF

D gene: TRBD1
J gene: TRBJ2-3
clone size: few
CDR3 length: 13
V gene: TRBV28
CDR3 DNA: TGTGGGACGAGGGACAGGATCACAGATACGCAGTATTTT
CDR3 protein: CGTRDRITDTQYF

D gene: TRBD1
J gene: TRBJ2-7
clone size: -
CDR3 length: 17
V gene: TRBV4-3
CDR3 DNA: TGCGCCAGCAGCCAAGTGGGGGGGACAGGGAACTCCTACGAGCAGTACTTC
CDR3 protein: CASSQVGGTGNSYEQYF

D gene: -
J gene: TRBJ1-5
clone size: -
CDR3 length: 16
V gene: TRBV27
CDR3 DNA: TGTGCCAGCAGTTTCCACGGCCAGGCAAGCAATCAGCCCCAGCATTTT
CDR3 protein: CASSFHGQASNQPQHF

D gene: -
J gene: TRBJ1-1
clone size: -
CDR3 length: 15
V gene: TRBV4-2
CDR3 DNA: TGTGCCAGCAGCCAAGAGACGGGGTCGTACACTGAAGCTTTCTTT
CDR3 protein: CASSQETGSYTEAFF

D gene: TRBD2
J gene: TRBJ2-1
clone size: few
CDR3 length: 16
V gene: TRBV4-2
CDR3 DNA: TGTGCCAGCAGCCAACAAAGCGGGAGACATTACAATGAGCAGTTCTTC
CDR3 protein: CASSQQSGRHYNEQFF

D gene: -
J gene: TRBJ2-1
clone size: -
CDR3 length: 18
V gene: TRBV4-3
CDR3 DNA: TGCGCCAGCAGCCAAGTGGAACACTACCCTCTCTCCTACAATGAGCAGTTCTTC
CDR3 protein: CASSQVEHYPLSYNEQFF

D gene: TRBD1
J gene: TRBJ1-1
clone size: few
CDR3 length: 14
V gene: TRBV28
CDR3 DNA: TGTGCCAGCAGTCTAGGGGGACAGGGGGGTGAAGCTTTCTTT
CDR3 protein: CASSLGGQGGEAFF

D gene: TRBD2
J gene: TRBJ2-1
clone size: few
CDR3 length: 19
V gene: TRBV5-6
CDR3 DNA: TGTGCCAGCAACTCGATGGCTAGCGGGACATGGGGGTCCTACAATGAGCAGTTCTTC
CDR3 protein: CASNSMASGTWGSYNEQFF

D gene: -
J gene: TRBJ2-7
clone size: few
CDR3 length: 13
V gene: TRBV7-2
CDR3 DNA: TGTGCCAGCGAGGCTCCGGGTGACTACGAGCAGTACTTC
CDR3 protein: CASEAPGDYEQYF

D gene: -
J gene: TRBJ1-2
clone size: -
CDR3 length: 13
V gene: TRBV7-9
CDR3 DNA: TGTGCCAGCAGCTATTCAGCGTTCTATGGCTACACCTTC
CDR3 protein: CASSYSAFYGYTF

D gene: -
J gene: TRBJ2-7
clone size: -
CDR3 length: 24
V gene: TRBV5-1
CDR3 DNA: TGCGCCAGCAGCTTGGAGTGGGGGGGGCTAGTTCGGACGGGCGTCCCACTGAGCTCCTACGAGCAGTACTTC
CDR3 protein: CASSLEWGGLVRTGVPLSSYEQYF

D gene: -
J gene: TRBJ1-1
clone size: few
CDR3 length: 14
V gene: TRBV7-8
CDR3 DNA: TGTGCCAGCAGCTTCTCCGCGCAAAACACTGAAGCTTTCTTT
CDR3 protein: CASSFSAQNTEAFF

D gene: -
J gene: TRBJ1-1
clone size: few
CDR3 length: 12
V gene: TRBV28
CDR3 DNA: TGTGCCAGCAGGGGAGCCGGAGTTGAAGCTTTCTTT
CDR3 protein: CASRGAGVEAFF

D gene: TRBD2
J gene: TRBJ2-7
clone size: few
CDR3 length: 15
V gene: TRBV28
CDR3 DNA: TGTGCCAGCAGTTTAGCGGGGGGCCTCTCCTACGAGCAGTACTTC
CDR3 protein: CASSLAGGLSYEQYF

D gene: TRBD1
J gene: TRBJ2-3
clone size: -
CDR3 length: 17
V gene: TRBV5-4
CDR3 DNA: TGTGCCAGCAGTTCTTCTTCCGGGACAGGGGGCAGGGATACGCAGTATTTT
CDR3 protein: CASSSSSGTGGRDTQYF

D gene: -
J gene: TRBJ1-1
clone size: -
CDR3 length: 13
V gene: TRBV19
CDR3 DNA: TGTGCCAGTAGTAGGGGAGGAAACACTGAAGCTTTCTTT
CDR3 protein: CASSRGGNTEAFF

D gene: -
J gene: TRBJ1-2
clone size: few
CDR3 length: 15
V gene: TRBV5-1
CDR3 DNA: TGCGCCAGCAGCTTAATCGGACAGCTAAACTATGGCTACACCTTC
CDR3 protein: CASSLIGQLNYGYTF

D gene: TRBD1
J gene: TRBJ2-7
clone size: -
CDR3 length: 17
V gene: TRBV4-1
CDR3 DNA: TGCGCCAGCAGCCAAGAGCGGTTGGGACAGGGTTTGGGCGAGCAGTACTTC
CDR3 protein: CASSQERLGQGLGEQYF

D gene: -
J gene: TRBJ2-3
clone size: -
CDR3 length: 13
V gene: TRBV12-5
CDR3 DNA: TGTGCTAGTGGTTTGTACAGGGCAGATACGCAGTATTTT
CDR3 protein: CASGLYRADTQYF

D gene: TRBD2
J gene: TRBJ2-1
clone size: -
CDR3 length: 18
V gene: TRBV30
CDR3 DNA: TGTGCCTGGAGTGGGTGGAGGACTAGCGGGGGGTCGTACAATGAGCAGTTCTTC
CDR3 protein: CAWSGWRTSGGSYNEQFF